The 12 T cell receptor beta chains given below trace back to one sample, sequenced in a study of blood T cell repertoires in COVID-19. Sequencing was performed with immunoSEQ multiplex PCR; in TCRdb, only in-frame clones are kept and a portion is missing. The repertoire has about 360,000 clones, less than 90% of them found once; the top ten carry 7% to 7.5%. The sequenced sample was peripheral blood. These receptors were obtained from a woman aged 55-69 years with COVID-19, enrolled during active disease.

The V call is TRBV27, the J call TRBJ1-2, with 7 nucleotides matching TRBD1. Germline V lookup: CDR1 MNHEY, CDR2 SMNVEV (reference sequence). This CDR3 contains 14 residues. Unmatched junction bases numbered 10, after V lost 5 bases and J lost 7 bases. The CDR3 DNA is TGTGCCAGCAGTATGGGACAGATACTGGCTGGCTACACCTTC. It translates to CASSMGQILAGYTF.

The chain carries TRBV7-9 and TRBJ1-1; 7 bases match TRBD1. V lost 5 bases and J lost 0; bases outside the gene matches: 3. The CDR3 consists of 14 residues. Germline V gives CDR1 SEHNR, CDR2 FQNEAQ (reference sequence). In DNA, the CDR3 is TGTGCCAGCAGCACAGGGGTTATGAACACTGAAGCTTTCTTT. This sequence encodes CASSTGVMNTEAFF. Using reference TRBV7-9 and TRBJ1-1 for the parts outside the CDR3, the full variable domain is DTGVSQNPRHKITKRGQNVTFRCDPISEHNRLYWYRQTLGQGPEFLTYFQNEAQLEKSRLLSDRFSAERPKGSFSTLEIQRTEQGDSAMYLCASSTGVMNTEAFFGQGTRLTVV.

The V gene is TRBV27, the J gene TRBJ2-7, with unresolved D. The CDR3 loop spans 14 amino acids. V was cut by 0 bases and J by 1 base, with 7 bases left in between. Germline-derived CDR1 and CDR2 are MNHEY and SMNVEV (reference sequence). The CDR3 DNA is TGTGCCAGCAGTTTATCCGCAGTTTCCTACGAGCAGTACTTC. It yields the protein CASSLSAVSYEQYF.

This chain links TRBV5-1 with TRBJ1-1; 9 positions match TRBD1. This CDR3 has 15 amino acids. The V gene's germline CDR1 is SGHRS and CDR2 YFSETQ. V shed 4 bases, J shed 3 bases, and the junction held 7 bases outside the gene matches. DNA for the CDR3: TGCGCCAGCAGCCCCGGGACAGGGTGGGACACTGAAGCTTTCTTT. Translating gives CASSPGTGWDTEAFF.

The rearrangement uses TRBV5-1 and TRBJ2-7; D gene uncertain. The CDR3 totals 12 residues. The germline V gene has CDR1 SGHRS and CDR2 YFSETQ. The ends were cut back, 4 bases at V and 1 base at J, with 6 bases in the middle. CDR3 nucleotide sequence: TGCGCCAGCAGCCTCCCGTCCTACGAGCAGTACTTC. Encoded protein: CASSLPSYEQYF.

The chain recombines TRBV4-3 with TRBJ2-7; 9 bases align to TRBD1. V was pared by 3 bases and J by 2 bases, with 5 bases of the junction left unmatched. The CDR3 covers 15 residues. Germline-derived CDR1 and CDR2 are LGHNA and YSLEER. CDR3 in amino acids: CASSQAGTGPYEQYF. The CDR3 DNA is TGCGCCAGCAGCCAGGCCGGGACAGGGCCCTACGAGCAGTACTTC.

This rearrangement joins TRBV4-1 to TRBJ1-4, with D maybe TRBD1 (5 bases). V shed 7 bases and J shed 3 bases, with 15 bases lying between them. The CDR3 sequence is 15 residues long. Germline CDR1 reads MGHRA; CDR2 reads YSYEKL. The CDR3 region is CASNRGGDSNEKLFF. The CDR3 nucleotides are TGCGCCAGCAACCGGGGAGGGGATTCTAATGAAAAACTGTTTTTT.

Many counts were recorded for this clone. CDR3 residues: CASSARRGGKAFF. As DNA, the CDR3 is TGTGCCAGCAGCGCCCGTAGGGGGGGGAAAGCTTTCTTT. This rearrangement joins TRBV6-5 to TRBJ1-1, with D tentatively TRBD1 (6 bases). Germline CDR1 MNHEY, CDR2 SVGAGI. V lost 6 bases to trimming and J lost 9 bases, with 17 bases between them. The CDR3 loop spans 13 amino acids.

J is TRBJ1-2 and V is TRBV10-2, with TRBD1 identical over 8 bases. The junction had 7 bases not matched to a gene; V was cut back by 6 bases and J by 4 bases. There are 14 residues in the CDR3. Germline-derived CDR1 and CDR2 are WSHSY and SAAADI. The CDR3: CASRTGQAIYGYTF. CDR3 nucleotide sequence: TGCGCCAGCAGAACGGGACAGGCTATCTATGGCTACACCTTC.

Only one count was recorded for this clone. The V call is TRBV5-1, the J call TRBJ1-2; 10 bases match TRBD1. CDR1 is SGHRS and CDR2 is YFSETQ in the germline V gene. The CDR3 totals 15 residues. Trimming took 3 bases from V and 4 from J; bases not matched to a gene: 6. The CDR3 DNA sequence: TGCGCCAGCAGCTGGACAGGGGGTTTATTCTATGGCTACACCTTC. It translates to CASSWTGGLFYGYTF.

The chain employs TRBV12-3 or TRBV12-4 and TRBJ2-7, with D perhaps TRBD2 (6 bases). Between the trimmed V and J ends, which lost 8 bases and 7 bases, there was a span of 18 bases. CDR3 length: 13 residues. Here the CDR3 reads CASASLTREEQYF. In nucleotides, the CDR3 is TGTGCCAGCGCCTCCCTGACTAGGGAGGAGCAGTACTTC.

This chain uses TRBV5-4 with TRBJ2-5; no clear D. Germline V gene lookup returns CDR1 SGHNT and CDR2 YYREEE (reference sequence). This CDR3 comprises 14 residues. Trimming stripped 0 bases from V and 5 bases from J, with 11 bases between. CDR3 sequence: CASSLGGTGETQYF. CDR3 DNA sequence: TGTGCCAGCAGCTTGGGAGGAACCGGGGAGACCCAGTACTTC.